Below, 29 T cell receptor beta chains from the same sample are listed, as sequenced in a study of blood T cell repertoires in COVID-19. Method: immunoSEQ multiplex PCR; TCRdb's copy keeps in-frame clones and lacks some. The sample contains roughly 330,000 clones, about 90% of which appear only once. The sequencing input was PBMCs or T cells enriched from blood (not recorded which). Receptor source: a man in his thirties or forties who had recovered from COVID-19.

The rearrangement links TRBV2 to TRBJ2-3, with D possibly TRBD2 on 6 matching bases. Deletions cut 1 base from V and 2 bases from J, with 10 bases between. Germline CDR1 is SNHLY and CDR2 is FYNNEI. This CDR3 is built from 15 residues. The DNA of the CDR3 is TGTGCCAGCAGTGAAGGGTTAGCGGACACAGATACGCAGTATTTT. Protein product: CASSEGLADTDTQYF. The whole variable domain, filled in from reference TRBV2 and TRBJ2-3, reads EPEVTQTPSHQVTQMGQEVILRCVPISNHLYFYWYRQILGQKVEFLVSFYNNEISEKSEIFDDQFSVERPDGSNFTLKIRSTKLEDSAMYFCASSEGLADTDTQYFGPGTRLTVL.

The chain links TRBV3-1 (or the pseudogene TRBV3-2) to TRBJ1-1; D remains unclear. The CDR3 extends over 13 amino acids. Germline assignment: CDR1 LGHDT and CDR2 YNNKEL (reference sequence). The V end was cut by 1 base, the J end by 4 bases, with 7 bases between. For the CDR3, the DNA is TGTGCCAGCAGCCAAGGGTCCAGCACTGAAGCTTTCTTT. Translating gives CASSQGSSTEAFF.

The chain joins TRBV19 to TRBJ2-7, with 7 bases aligning to TRBD2. V dropped 3 bases and J dropped 3; count of bases not matched to a gene: 2. CDR1 is LNHDA, CDR2 SQIVND, per germline (reference sequence). This CDR3 has 13 amino acids. The chain's CDR3 is CASSIIAGYEQYF. The DNA of the CDR3 is TGTGCCAGTAGTATCATAGCGGGCTACGAGCAGTACTTC.

V gene TRBV19 combines with J gene TRBJ1-5; perhaps TRBD1 as D (6 bases). V was clipped by 6 bases and J by 0 bases, with 9 bases between them. The CDR3 is 14 residues long. The germline V gene has CDR1 LNHDA and CDR2 SQIVND (reference sequence). In DNA form, the CDR3 reads TGTGCCAGTAGCGGGACACATAGCAATCAGCCCCAGCATTTT. Amino acid sequence: CASSGTHSNQPQHF.

As for this clone: At one end the junction does not follow the germline gene, possibly because of a read error. The rearrangement uses TRBV10-2 and TRBJ2-2, with D perhaps being TRBD1 or TRBD2 (7 bases each). CDR1 and CDR2 from the germline V gene are WSHSY and SAAADI. The CDR3 has 15 amino acids. The CDR3 nucleotides read TGCGTCAGCAGCGGGACAGCCATTAACACCGGGGAGCTGTTTTTT. Translated, it gives CVSSGTAINTGELFF.

The gene calls are TRBV6-5 and TRBJ1-2, with TRBD1 as a possible D gene (6 bases). This CDR3 has 15 residues. V was shortened by 2 bases and J by 4 bases, with 14 bases between the two germline ends. Germline V gene sequence: CDR1 MNHEY, CDR2 SVGAGI. DNA of the CDR3: TGTGCCAGCAGTTACGGGGACCCCAGGGGCTATGGCTACACCTTC. Translating it yields CASSYGDPRGYGYTF.

V and J are TRBV12-3 or TRBV12-4 and TRBJ2-7; D perhaps matches TRBD1 (6 bases). CDR3 length: 13 residues. V was cut by 3 bases and J by 7 bases, with 13 bases left in between. The CDR3 nucleotides read TGTGCCAGCAGTTTGACAGGACCCAGGGAGCAGTACTTC. Protein product: CASSLTGPREQYF.

CDR3 sequence reads: CASSLVGAVYEQYF. The CDR3 DNA sequence: TGCGCCAGCAGCCTGGTGGGGGCGGTTTACGAGCAGTACTTC. V usage is TRBV5-1 and J usage is TRBJ2-7; perhaps TRBD1 as D (6 bases). The V and J ends lost 4 bases and 4 bases respectively, with 15 bases between them. The germline CDR1 and CDR2 sequences are SGHRS and YFSETQ. The CDR3 covers 14 residues. Full variable domain (rest looked up from reference TRBV5-1 and TRBJ2-7): KAGVTQTPRYLIKTRGQQVTLSCSPISGHRSVSWYQQTPGQGLQFLFEYFSETQRNKGNFPGRFSGRQFSNSRSEMNVSTLELGDSALYLCASSLVGAVYEQYFGPGTRLTVT.

The rearrangement links TRBV27 to TRBJ1-3; no definite D call. CDR3 length: 16 residues. Trimming pared 2 bases from V and 0 bases from J, leaving 11 bases between. Per germline, CDR1 MNHEY and CDR2 SMNVEV (reference sequence). CDR3 protein: CASSLVRSSSGNTIYF. Here the CDR3 DNA reads TGTGCCAGCAGTTTAGTGAGGAGTAGCTCTGGAAACACCATATATTTT.

This chain joins TRBV23-1 and TRBJ2-5, with D possibly TRBD2 on 7 matching bases. TRBV23-1 qualifies as an ORF whose function is uncertain. Trimming left V 10 bases short and J 3 bases short, with 21 bases between. CDR3 length: 15 amino acids. CDR3 bases: TGCGCCACCCTGGAAAGCGGGACAAGAGAAGAGACCCAGTACTTC. As protein: CATLESGTREETQYF.

This clone was observed a handful of times. The chain links TRBV5-1 to TRBJ1-1, with D perhaps TRBD1 (6 bases). From germline, CDR1 is SGHRS and CDR2 YFSETQ. Trimming took 2 bases from V and 10 from J, leaving 12 bases between them. The CDR3 loop spans 12 amino acids. DNA for the CDR3: TGCGCCAGCAGCTTAATTCAGGGGCGAGCTTTCTTT. It translates to CASSLIQGRAFF.

The V gene is TRBV10-1, the J gene TRBJ2-1, with TRBD2 identical over 12 bases. The CDR3 has 16 residues. CDR1 WNHNN and CDR2 SYGVQD come from the germline V gene (reference sequence). Losses at the gene ends were 3 bases for V and 3 bases for J; bases not matched to a gene: 3. CDR3 bases: TGCGCCAGCAGTGATGGACTAGCGGGGCACTACAATGAGCAGTTCTTC. Translation: CASSDGLAGHYNEQFF.

The J gene is TRBJ2-1, the V gene TRBV7-9; a possible D gene is TRBD1 (6 bases). There are 16 residues in the CDR3. V lost 5 bases to trimming and J lost 7 bases, with 21 bases between them. CDR1 SEHNR and CDR2 FQNEAQ come from the germline V gene (reference sequence). CDR3 bases: TGTGCCAGCAGCCTCGGAGAGGGGGAACTCAAAAATGAGCAGTTCTTC. Its translation: CASSLGEGELKNEQFF.

This sequence joins TRBV18 and TRBJ1-2, with 7 bases lining up with TRBD1. CDR3 size: 14 residues. Germline loops: CDR1 KGHSH, CDR2 LQKENI. With 4 bases clipped from V and 6 bases from J, the junction kept 8 bases outside the gene matches. In DNA form, the CDR3 reads TGTGCCAGCTCACTACCGGACAGGCCCCATGGCTACACCTTC. Translated, it gives CASSLPDRPHGYTF.

This chain uses TRBV6-5 with TRBJ2-7; 8 bases agree with TRBD2. V lost 2 bases to trimming and J lost 6 bases; unmatched junction nucleotides: 3. This CDR3 region has 13 residues. Germline loops: CDR1 MNHEY, CDR2 SVGAGI. CDR3 bases: TGTGCCAGCAGTTACCCCGGGACTAGCGAGCAGTACTTC. Protein sequence: CASSYPGTSEQYF.

The chain has TRBV11-2 and TRBJ2-1; TRBD1 is a possible D gene (5 bases). Germline loops: CDR1 SGHAT, CDR2 FQNNGV. Between the trimmed V and J ends, which lost 2 bases and 1 base, there was a span of 18 bases. The CDR3 spans 18 residues. For the CDR3, the DNA is TGTGCCAGCAGCTTATCTAGAAGGGGTGGGCGTTCCTACAATGAGCAGTTCTTC. Its translation is CASSLSRRGGRSYNEQFF. Full variable domain (remainder filled in from reference TRBV11-2 and TRBJ2-1): EAGVAQSPRYKIIEKRQSVAFWCNPISGHATLYWYQQILGQGPKLLIQFQNNGVVDDSQLPKDRFSAERLKGVDSTLKIQPAKLEDSAVYLCASSLSRRGGRSYNEQFFGPGTRLTVL.

This chain uses TRBV2 with TRBJ2-7; D uncertain. The CDR3 covers 13 residues. V shed 2 bases and J shed 7 bases, with 12 bases lying between them. The germline V gene encodes CDR1 SNHLY and CDR2 FYNNEI. The CDR3 region has the DNA TGTGCCAGCAGTGAATATGGGTTCGGGGAGCAGTACTTC. Protein sequence: CASSEYGFGEQYF.

The V and J genes are TRBV9 and TRBJ2-1, with TRBD2 as a possible D gene (6 bases). Germline loops: CDR1 SGDLS, CDR2 YYNGEE. CDR3 size: 13 residues. The ends were cut back, 4 bases at V and 14 bases at J, with 19 bases in the middle. CDR3: CASSLALGGGEFF. In nucleotides, the CDR3 is TGTGCCAGCAGCCTAGCCCTCGGCGGAGGGGAGTTCTTC. The full variable domain, its missing parts supplied by reference TRBV9 and TRBJ2-1, is DSGVTQTPKHLITATGQRVTLRCSPRSGDLSVYWYQQSLDQGLQFLIQYYNGEERAKGNILERFSAQQFPDLHSELNLSSLELGDSALYFCASSLALGGGEFFGPGTRLTVL.

The rearrangement links TRBV28 to TRBJ2-7; 7 nucleotides line up with TRBD1. Germline CDR1 and CDR2: MDHEN and SYDVKM. CDR3 length equals 14 residues. Trimming cost V 6 bases and J 3 bases; bases outside gene matches: 8. This CDR3 is CASSLDRAFYEQYF. The CDR3 DNA reads TGTGCCAGCAGCCTCGACAGGGCGTTCTACGAGCAGTACTTC.

The chain links TRBV11-2 to TRBJ2-2; D call uncertain. Per the germline V gene, CDR1 is SGHAT and CDR2 is FQNNGV. V was cut by 0 bases and J by 1 base, with 3 bases left in between. The CDR3 length is 14 residues. The CDR3: CASSLDRNTGELFF. The CDR3 bases are TGTGCCAGCAGCTTAGACAGGAACACCGGGGAGCTGTTTTTT.

V is TRBV4-2 and J is TRBJ1-3; D is undetermined. Per germline, CDR1 LGHNA and CDR2 YNFKEQ. This CDR3 is 16 amino acids long. V gave up 0 bases and J gave up 0 bases, with 9 bases separating them. This CDR3 is CASSQDLTVSGNTIYF. DNA of the CDR3: TGTGCCAGCAGCCAAGACCTCACAGTCTCTGGAAACACCATATATTTT.

The J gene is TRBJ1-1, the V gene TRBV23-1; 7 bases map to TRBD1. TRBV23-1 is reported as an ORF; its role is uncertain. Trimming removed 3 bases from V and 8 bases from J; junction bases left unmatched: 3. This CDR3 has 12 amino acids. The CDR3, as DNA: TGCGCCAGCAGTCACCGACAGGGCGAAGCTTTCTTT. This translates into CASSHRQGEAFF.

This clone was observed once. The chain joins TRBV19 to TRBJ1-5; D is possibly TRBD1 (5 bases). Germline V gene data show CDR1 as LNHDA and CDR2 as SQIVND (reference sequence). The V end was cut by 3 bases, the J end by 3 bases, with 15 bases between. This CDR3 contains 16 residues. In DNA, the CDR3 is TGTGCCAGTAGTATCCCTCCCGGACACACCAATCAGCCCCAGCATTTT. It translates to CASSIPPGHTNQPQHF.

This sequence joins TRBV2 and TRBJ2-7; 8 nucleotides agree with TRBD2. The CDR3 consists of 15 residues. The trim removed 5 bases at V and 3 bases at J, leaving 9 bases unmatched. The germline CDR1 and CDR2 sequences are SNHLY and FYNNEI. CDR3: CASSQLAAGLYEQYF. In DNA, the CDR3 is TGTGCCAGCAGTCAACTAGCGGCGGGGCTCTACGAGCAGTACTTC.

This sequence joins TRBV5-1 and TRBJ2-4, with 7 positions matching TRBD2. CDR3 length: 19 amino acids. In germline, CDR1 is SGHRS, CDR2 YFSETQ. With 1 base clipped from V and 0 bases from J, the junction kept 13 bases outside the gene matches. The CDR3 here is CASSLYQVGGFLAKNIQYF. In DNA, the CDR3 is TGCGCCAGCAGCTTGTATCAGGTGGGGGGGTTTTTAGCCAAAAACATTCAGTACTTC.

The J gene is TRBJ1-2, the V gene TRBV29-1; D ambiguous. This CDR3 region has 12 residues. Trimming stripped 6 bases from V and 0 bases from J, with 8 bases between. In germline, CDR1 is SQVTM, CDR2 ANQGSEA. This chain's CDR3 is CSVRATNYGYTF. DNA of the CDR3: TGCAGCGTGCGAGCTACTAACTATGGCTACACCTTC.

The gene calls are TRBV24-1 and TRBJ2-1, with 7 bases that match TRBD1. There are 14 residues in the CDR3. Germline-derived CDR1 and CDR2 are KGHDR and SFDVKD. The ends lost 1 base at V and 7 bases at J; junction bases unmatched: 3. The CDR3 region has the DNA TGTGCCACCAGTGATTTTGACAGGGATAATGAGCAGTTCTTC. Its protein is CATSDFDRDNEQFF.

The chain couples TRBV6-4 to TRBJ1-5, with TRBD1 identical over 8 bases. The CDR3 runs to 16 residues. V gave up 3 bases and J gave up 6 bases; unmatched junction bases: 10. CDR1 and CDR2 from the germline V gene are MRHNA and SNTAGT. The CDR3 reads CASSEQAGGMGQPQHF. For the CDR3, the DNA is TGTGCCAGCAGTGAACAGGCAGGGGGCATGGGTCAGCCCCAGCATTTT.

The DNA of the CDR3 is TGTGCCAGCGGCCTACAGGGGATGACAGATACGCAGTATTTT. Protein product: CASGLQGMTDTQYF. The chain carries TRBV2 and TRBJ2-3; the match to TRBD1 covers 7 bases. Trimming removed 8 bases from V and 3 bases from J; junction bases left unmatched: 8. The CDR3 covers 14 residues. Germline-derived CDR1 and CDR2 are SNHLY and FYNNEI.